This T cell receptor beta chain was sequenced in a study of T cell clonotyping in hematopoietic cell transplantation. TCRdb keeps only in-frame clones here, not all; method: immunoSEQ multiplex PCR. The sample consists of 30,000 to 40,000 clones, 90% to 95% of them appearing once. Germline V CDR1 and CDR2: SEHNR, FQNEAQ (reference sequence). This CDR3 has 15 amino acids. V was cut by 4 bases and J by 0 bases, with 12 bases left in between. Regarding time point: recipient sample about 28 days before transplant, after cytoreduction. The genes are TRBV7-9 and TRBJ1-1; D ambiguous. Sequences were derived from peripheral blood mononuclear cells, sampled before stem cell transplant. The sequence came from a man aged 40-49 years with chronic myeloid leukemia. Some clones in this sample may be carry-over from other donors' samples. CDR3 residues: CASSSKPDMNTEAFF. The DNA of the CDR3 is TGTGCCAGCAGCTCTAAGCCAGATATGAACACTGAAGCTTTCTTT.